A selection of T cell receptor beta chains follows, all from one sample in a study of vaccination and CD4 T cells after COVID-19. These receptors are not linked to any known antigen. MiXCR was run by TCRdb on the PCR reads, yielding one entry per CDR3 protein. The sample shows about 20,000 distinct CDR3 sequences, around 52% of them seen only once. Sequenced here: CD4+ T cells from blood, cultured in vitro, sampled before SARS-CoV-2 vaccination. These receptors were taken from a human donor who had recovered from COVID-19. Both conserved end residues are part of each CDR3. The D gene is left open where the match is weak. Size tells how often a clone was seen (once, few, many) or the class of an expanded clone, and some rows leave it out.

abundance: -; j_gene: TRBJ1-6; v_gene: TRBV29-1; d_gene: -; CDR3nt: TGCAGCGTTAGGTCGGGGGAGAATTCACCCCTCCACTTT; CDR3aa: CSVRSGENSPLHF
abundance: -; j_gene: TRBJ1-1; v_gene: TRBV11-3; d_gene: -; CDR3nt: TGTGCCAGCAGCTTAGATCGATGGGGAGGGGCCACTGAAGCTTTCTTT; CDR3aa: CASSLDRWGGATEAFF
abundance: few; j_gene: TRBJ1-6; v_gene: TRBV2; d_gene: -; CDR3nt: TGTGCCAGCAGTCAAGATTCACCCCTCCACTTT; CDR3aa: CASSQDSPLHF
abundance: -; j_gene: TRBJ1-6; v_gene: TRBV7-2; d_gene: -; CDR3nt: TGTGCCAGCAGCTTCTTCAGGGGTAGCTCCTATAATTCACCCCTCCACTTT; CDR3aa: CASSFFRGSSYNSPLHF
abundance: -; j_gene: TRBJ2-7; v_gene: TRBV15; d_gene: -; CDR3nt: TGTGCCACCAGCAGAGCTGCAGGGGTCTACGAGCAGTACTTC; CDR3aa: CATSRAAGVYEQYF
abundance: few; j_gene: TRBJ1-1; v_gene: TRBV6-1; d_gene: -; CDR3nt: TGTGCCAGCAGTGGAGGGGGGGCTGTAATGAACACTGAAGCTTTCTTT; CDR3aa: CASSGGGAVMNTEAFF
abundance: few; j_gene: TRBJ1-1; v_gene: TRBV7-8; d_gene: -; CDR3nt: TGTGCCAGCAGCTTCACCGGACAGCCCTCCACTGAAGCTTTCTTT; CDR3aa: CASSFTGQPSTEAFF
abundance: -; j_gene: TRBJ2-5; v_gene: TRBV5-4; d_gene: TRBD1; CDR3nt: TGTGCCAGCAGCTTCGGGACAGGACAAGAGACCCAGTACTTC; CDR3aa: CASSFGTGQETQYF
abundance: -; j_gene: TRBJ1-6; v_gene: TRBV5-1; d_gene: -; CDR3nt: TGCGCCAGCAGCTTGGTTGGGGATTCGGACTCACCCCTCCACTTT; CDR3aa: CASSLVGDSDSPLHF
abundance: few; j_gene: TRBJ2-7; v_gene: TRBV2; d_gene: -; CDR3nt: TGTGCCAGCAGTGTCGAGACGGACGAGCAGTACTTC; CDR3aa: CASSVETDEQYF
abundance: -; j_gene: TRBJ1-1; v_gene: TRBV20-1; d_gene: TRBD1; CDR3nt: TGCAGTGCTATCTGGGGTTCATTGGGCAGGGGGTTCAGGAACACTGAAGCTTTCTTT; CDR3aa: CSAIWGSLGRGFRNTEAFF
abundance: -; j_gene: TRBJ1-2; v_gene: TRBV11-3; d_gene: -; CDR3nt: TGTGCCAGCAGTTCCGCACAGCCGGCCGTTTATGGCTACACCTTC; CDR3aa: CASSSAQPAVYGYTF
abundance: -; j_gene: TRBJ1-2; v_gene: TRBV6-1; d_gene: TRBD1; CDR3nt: TGTGCCAGCAGCCGACGGGACAGTCCTAACTATGGCTACACCTTC; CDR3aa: CASSRRDSPNYGYTF
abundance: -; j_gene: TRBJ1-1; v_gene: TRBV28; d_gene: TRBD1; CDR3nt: TGTGCCAGCAGTCCGGGACAGGGTTCGGGCACTGAAGCTTTCTTT; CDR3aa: CASSPGQGSGTEAFF
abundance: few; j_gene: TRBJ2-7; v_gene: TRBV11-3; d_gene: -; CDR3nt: TGTGCCAGCAGCTTAGAGGGTCCGTCCTACGAGCAGTACTTC; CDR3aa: CASSLEGPSYEQYF
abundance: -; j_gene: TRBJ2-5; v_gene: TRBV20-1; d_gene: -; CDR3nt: TGCAGTGCTAGTCGGCAGATTCAAGAGACCCCGTACTTC; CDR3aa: CSASRQIQETPYF
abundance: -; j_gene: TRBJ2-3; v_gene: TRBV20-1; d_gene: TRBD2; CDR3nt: TGCAGTGCCCCCAATTCACTAGCGGGTCCCCCAGATACGCAGTATTTT; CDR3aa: CSAPNSLAGPPDTQYF
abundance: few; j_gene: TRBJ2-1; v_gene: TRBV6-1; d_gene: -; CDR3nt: TGTGCCAGCAGTGTCATGGGAATCGGCAATGAGCAGTTCTTC; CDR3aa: CASSVMGIGNEQFF
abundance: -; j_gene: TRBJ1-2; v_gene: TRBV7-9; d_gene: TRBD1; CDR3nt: TGTGCCAGCAGCTCCTATGAGACAGGGGGCGGGGGCTACACCTTC; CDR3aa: CASSSYETGGGGYTF
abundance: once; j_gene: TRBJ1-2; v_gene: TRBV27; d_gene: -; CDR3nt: TGTGCCAGCAGTTTTGGAGGGTCTCTAAGTGGCTACACCTTC; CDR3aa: CASSFGGSLSGYTF
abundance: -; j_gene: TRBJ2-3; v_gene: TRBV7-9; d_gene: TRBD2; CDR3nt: TGTGCCAGCAGCCGGACTAGCGGGAGCACAGATACGCAGTATTTT; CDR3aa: CASSRTSGSTDTQYF
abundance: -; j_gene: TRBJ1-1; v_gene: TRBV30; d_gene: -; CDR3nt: TGTGCCTCCCAGGGCTGGGGCTTCGACACTGAAGCTTTCTTT; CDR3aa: CASQGWGFDTEAFF
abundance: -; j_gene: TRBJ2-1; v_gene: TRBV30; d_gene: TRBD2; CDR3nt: TGTGCCTGGATACGGCGGGGGGCCTACAATGAGCAGTTCTTC; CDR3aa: CAWIRRGAYNEQFF
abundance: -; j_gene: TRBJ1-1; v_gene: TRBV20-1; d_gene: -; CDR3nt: TGCAGTGCTATTTTGACAGGATACACTGAAGCTTTCTTT; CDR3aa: CSAILTGYTEAFF
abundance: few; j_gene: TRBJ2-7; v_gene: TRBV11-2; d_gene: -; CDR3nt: TGCGCCAGCAGCCAAGGGGATTCTTCGTACGAGCAGTACTTC; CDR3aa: CASSQGDSSYEQYF
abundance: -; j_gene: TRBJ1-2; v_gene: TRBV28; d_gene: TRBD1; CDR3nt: TGTGCCAGCAAAACCCCGGGACAGGGCATTAACTATGGCTACACCTTC; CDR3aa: CASKTPGQGINYGYTF
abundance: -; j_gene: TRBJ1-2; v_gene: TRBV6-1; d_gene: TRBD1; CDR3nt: TGTGCCAGCAGACAGAGGACAGGGGCTAGCGATGGCTACACCTTC; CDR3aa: CASRQRTGASDGYTF
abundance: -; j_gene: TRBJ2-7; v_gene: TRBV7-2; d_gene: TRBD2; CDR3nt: TGTGCCAGCAGCTTAAGCGGGAGTTTATACGAGCAGTACTTC; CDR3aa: CASSLSGSLYEQYF
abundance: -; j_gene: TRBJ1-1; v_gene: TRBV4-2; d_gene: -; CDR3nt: TGTGCCAGCAGCCAAGAGGACTGGAACACTGAAGCTTTCTTT; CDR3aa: CASSQEDWNTEAFF
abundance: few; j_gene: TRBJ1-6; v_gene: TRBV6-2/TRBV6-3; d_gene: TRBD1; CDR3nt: TGTGCCAGCACCGATCCGACAGGGGCGAATTCACCCCTCCACTTT; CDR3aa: CASTDPTGANSPLHF
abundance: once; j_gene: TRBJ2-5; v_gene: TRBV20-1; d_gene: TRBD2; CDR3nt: TGCAGTGCCCGAAGGCTAGCGGGGTCTATAGAGACCCAGTACTTC; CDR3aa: CSARRLAGSIETQYF
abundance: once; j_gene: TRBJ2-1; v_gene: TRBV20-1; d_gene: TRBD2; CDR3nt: TGCAGTGCGGGACCGGGACTAGGGGTTGTCAATGAGCAGTTCTTC; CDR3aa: CSAGPGLGVVNEQFF
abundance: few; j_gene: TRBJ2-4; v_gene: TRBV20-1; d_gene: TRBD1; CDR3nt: TGCAGTGTTGGAACAGGGGGTAACATTCAGTACTTC; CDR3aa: CSVGTGGNIQYF
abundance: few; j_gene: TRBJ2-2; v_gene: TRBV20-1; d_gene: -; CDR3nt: TGCAGTGCTAGAGTGCCGAACACCGGGGAGCTGTTTTTT; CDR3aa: CSARVPNTGELFF
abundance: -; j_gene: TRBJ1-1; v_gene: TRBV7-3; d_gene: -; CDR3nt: TGTGCCAGCAGCTTAAACGTGGGGACTGAAGCTTTCTTT; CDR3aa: CASSLNVGTEAFF
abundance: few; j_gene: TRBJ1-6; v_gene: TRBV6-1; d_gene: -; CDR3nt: TGTGCCAGCAGCAGCGGGACGTTTAATAATTCACCCCTCCACTTT; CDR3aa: CASSSGTFNNSPLHF
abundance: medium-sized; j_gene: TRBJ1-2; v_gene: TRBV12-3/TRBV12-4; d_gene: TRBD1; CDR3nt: TGTGCCAGCAGTGAACAGGGGGCTGGCTACACCTTC; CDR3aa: CASSEQGAGYTF
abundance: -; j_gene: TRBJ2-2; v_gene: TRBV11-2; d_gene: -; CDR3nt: TGTGCCAGCAGCTTAGACCAGGGTGGAACCGGGGAGCTGTTTTTT; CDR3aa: CASSLDQGGTGELFF
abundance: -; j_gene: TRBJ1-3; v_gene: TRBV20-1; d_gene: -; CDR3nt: TGCAGTGCTAGTAGACAGCTCTCTGGAAACACCATATATTTT; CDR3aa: CSASRQLSGNTIYF
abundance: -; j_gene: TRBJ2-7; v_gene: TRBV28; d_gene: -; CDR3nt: TGTGCCAGCAGCGTGGACAGTTCCTACGAGCAGTACTTC; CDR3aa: CASSVDSSYEQYF
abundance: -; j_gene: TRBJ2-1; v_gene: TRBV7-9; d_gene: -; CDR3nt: TGTGCCAGCAGCTCAACCTCCGTAGGGCGGTACAATGAGCAGTTCTTC; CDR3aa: CASSSTSVGRYNEQFF
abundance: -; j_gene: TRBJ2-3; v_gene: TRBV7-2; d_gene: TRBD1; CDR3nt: TGTGCCAGCAGCCGGGACAGGGGCAACACAGATACGCAGTATTTT; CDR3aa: CASSRDRGNTDTQYF
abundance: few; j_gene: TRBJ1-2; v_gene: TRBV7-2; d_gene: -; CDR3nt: TGTGCCAGCAGCTTAGAAATTCGTATCTGGGGGGGCTACACCTTC; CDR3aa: CASSLEIRIWGGYTF
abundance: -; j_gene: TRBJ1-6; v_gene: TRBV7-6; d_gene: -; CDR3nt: TGTGCCAGCAGCTTTAGTGGGGGTTCACCCCTCCACTTT; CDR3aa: CASSFSGGSPLHF
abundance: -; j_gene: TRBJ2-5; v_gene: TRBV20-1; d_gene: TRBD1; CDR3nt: TGCAGTGCTGCGACGGGACAGGGGATACAAGAGACCCAGTACTTC; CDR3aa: CSAATGQGIQETQYF
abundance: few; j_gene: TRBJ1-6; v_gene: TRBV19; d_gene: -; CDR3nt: TGTGCCAGTAGTACGGGGTCGAGGACGGGTTCACCCCTCCACTTT; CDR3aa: CASSTGSRTGSPLHF
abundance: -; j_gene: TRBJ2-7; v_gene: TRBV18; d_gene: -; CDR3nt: TGTGCCAGCTCACCACCCTCCCAATTCGAGCAGTACTTC; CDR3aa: CASSPPSQFEQYF
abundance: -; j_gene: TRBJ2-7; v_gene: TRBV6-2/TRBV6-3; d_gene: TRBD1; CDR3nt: TGTGCCAGCAGTTCCCACAGGGGGACGGATAACGAGCAGTACTTC; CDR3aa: CASSSHRGTDNEQYF
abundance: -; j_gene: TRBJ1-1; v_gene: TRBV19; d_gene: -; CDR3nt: TGTGCCAGTAGAGGGGACGGGGCTGAAGCTTTCTTT; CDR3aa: CASRGDGAEAFF
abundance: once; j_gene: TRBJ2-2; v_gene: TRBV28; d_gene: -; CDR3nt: TGTGCCAGCAGCACCGGGACTTCAACCGGGGAGCTGTTTTTT; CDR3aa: CASSTGTSTGELFF
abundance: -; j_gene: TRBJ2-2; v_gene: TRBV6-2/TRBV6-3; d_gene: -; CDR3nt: TGTGCCAGCCAAAATGCGGTGGCCACCGGGGAGCTGTTTTTT; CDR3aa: CASQNAVATGELFF
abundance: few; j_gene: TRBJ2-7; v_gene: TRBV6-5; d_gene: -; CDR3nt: TGTGCCAGCAGTTCTCCGGGACTGACCTCCTACGAGCAGTACTTC; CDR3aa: CASSSPGLTSYEQYF
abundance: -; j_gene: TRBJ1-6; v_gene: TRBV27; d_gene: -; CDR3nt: TGTGCCAGCAGTCGGGCCCGAGACAGCTCCAGCTCCTATAATTCACCCCTCCACTTT; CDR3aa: CASSRARDSSSSYNSPLHF
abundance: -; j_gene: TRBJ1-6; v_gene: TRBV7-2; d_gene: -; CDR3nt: TGTGCCAGCAGCCGAGGACAGCATTCACCCCTCCACTTT; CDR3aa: CASSRGQHSPLHF
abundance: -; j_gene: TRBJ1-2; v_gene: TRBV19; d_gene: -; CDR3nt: TGTGCCAGTAGTATGGGGGACTCAAGAATCTATGGCTACACCTTC; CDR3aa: CASSMGDSRIYGYTF
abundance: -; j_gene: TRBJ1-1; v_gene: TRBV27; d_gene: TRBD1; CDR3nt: TGTGCCAGCAGAGGGGGACAGATGAACACTGAAGCTTTCTTT; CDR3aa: CASRGGQMNTEAFF
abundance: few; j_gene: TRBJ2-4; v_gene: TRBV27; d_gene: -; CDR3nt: TGTGCCAGCAGTTCGGGCGTAGCCAAAAACATTCAGTACTTC; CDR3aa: CASSSGVAKNIQYF
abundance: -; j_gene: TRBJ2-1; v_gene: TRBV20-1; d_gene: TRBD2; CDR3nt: TGCAGTGCACCCAAGATAGCTAGCGGGAGAGGTGACAATGAGCAGTTCTTC; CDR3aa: CSAPKIASGRGDNEQFF
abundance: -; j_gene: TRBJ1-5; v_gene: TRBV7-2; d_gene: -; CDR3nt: TGTGCCAGCAGCTTAGCGACTGGCGGGAATCAGCCCCAGCATTTT; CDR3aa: CASSLATGGNQPQHF